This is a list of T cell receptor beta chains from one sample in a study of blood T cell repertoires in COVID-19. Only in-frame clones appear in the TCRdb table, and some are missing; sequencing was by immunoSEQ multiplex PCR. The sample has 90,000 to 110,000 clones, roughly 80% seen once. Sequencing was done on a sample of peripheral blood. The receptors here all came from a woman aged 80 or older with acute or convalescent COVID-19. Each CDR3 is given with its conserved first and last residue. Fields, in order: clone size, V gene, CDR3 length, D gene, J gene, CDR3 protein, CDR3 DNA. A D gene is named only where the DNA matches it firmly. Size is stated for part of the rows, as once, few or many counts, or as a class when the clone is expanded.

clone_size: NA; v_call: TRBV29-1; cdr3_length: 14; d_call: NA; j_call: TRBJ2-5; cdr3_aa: CSVEERLYQETQYF; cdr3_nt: TGCAGCGTTGAAGAGCGACTGTACCAAGAGACCCAGTACTTC
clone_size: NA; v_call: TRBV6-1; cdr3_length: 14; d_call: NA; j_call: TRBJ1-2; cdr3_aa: CASSEDRASYGYTF; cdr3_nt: TGTGCCAGCAGTGAAGACAGGGCCAGCTATGGCTACACCTTC
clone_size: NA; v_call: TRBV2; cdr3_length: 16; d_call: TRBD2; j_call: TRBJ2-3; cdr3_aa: CASSEWLAGGPDTQYF; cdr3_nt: TGTGCCAGCAGTGAGTGGTTAGCGGGAGGCCCAGATACGCAGTATTTT
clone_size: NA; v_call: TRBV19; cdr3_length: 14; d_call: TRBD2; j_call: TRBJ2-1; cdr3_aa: CASSILLAGNEQFF; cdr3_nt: TGTGCCAGTAGTATTCTCCTAGCGGGCAATGAGCAGTTCTTC
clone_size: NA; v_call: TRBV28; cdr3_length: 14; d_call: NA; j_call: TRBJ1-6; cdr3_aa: CASSGLHDNSPLHF; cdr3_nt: TGTGCCAGCAGTGGGCTCCACGATAATTCACCCCTCCACTTT
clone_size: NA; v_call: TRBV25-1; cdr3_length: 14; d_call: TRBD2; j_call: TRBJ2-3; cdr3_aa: CASESGRNTDTQYF; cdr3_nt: TGTGCCAGCGAGAGCGGGAGAAACACAGATACGCAGTATTTT
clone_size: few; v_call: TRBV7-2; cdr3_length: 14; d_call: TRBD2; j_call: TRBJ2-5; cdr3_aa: CASSLLSGKETQYF; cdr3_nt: TGTGCCAGCAGCTTACTAAGCGGGAAGGAGACCCAGTACTTC
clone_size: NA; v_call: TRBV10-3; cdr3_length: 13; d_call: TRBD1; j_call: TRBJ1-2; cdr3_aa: CAISEQGDNGYTF; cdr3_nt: TGTGCCATCAGTGAACAGGGGGATAATGGCTACACCTTC
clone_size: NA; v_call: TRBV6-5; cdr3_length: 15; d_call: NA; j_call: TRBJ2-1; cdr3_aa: CASSPQGRVRYEQFF; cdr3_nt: TGTGCCAGCAGTCCCCAAGGGCGGGTGAGGTATGAGCAGTTCTTC
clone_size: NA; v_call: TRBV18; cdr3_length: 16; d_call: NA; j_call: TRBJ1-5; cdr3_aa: CASSRSVGGSNQPQHF; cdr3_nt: TGTGCCAGCTCACGGTCCGTCGGCGGGAGCAATCAGCCCCAGCATTTT
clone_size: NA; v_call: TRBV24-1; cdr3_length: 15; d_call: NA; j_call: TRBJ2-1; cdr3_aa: CATSPTDNRYNEQFF; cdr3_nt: TGTGCCACCAGTCCCACAGATAACAGGTACAATGAGCAGTTCTTC
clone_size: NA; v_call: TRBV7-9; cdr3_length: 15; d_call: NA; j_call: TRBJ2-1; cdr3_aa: CASSQRGSSYNEQFF; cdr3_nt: TGTGCCAGCAGCCAGAGGGGGAGCTCCTACAATGAGCAGTTCTTC
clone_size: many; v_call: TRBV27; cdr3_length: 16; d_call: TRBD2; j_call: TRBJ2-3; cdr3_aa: CASSQGLAGLTDTQYF; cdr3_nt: TGTGCCAGCAGTCAAGGACTAGCGGGACTCACAGATACGCAGTATTTT
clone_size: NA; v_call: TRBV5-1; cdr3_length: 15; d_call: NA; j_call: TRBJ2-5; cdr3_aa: CASSTGLQQQETQYF; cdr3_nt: TGCGCCAGCAGCACCGGACTACAGCAACAAGAGACCCAGTACTTC
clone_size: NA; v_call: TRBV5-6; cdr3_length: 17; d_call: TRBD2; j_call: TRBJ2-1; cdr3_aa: CASSRFEGLAGADEQFF; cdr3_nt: TGTGCCAGCAGCCGATTTGAGGGACTAGCGGGAGCCGATGAGCAGTTCTTC
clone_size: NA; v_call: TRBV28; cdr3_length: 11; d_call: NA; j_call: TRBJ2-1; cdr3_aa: CASSFGWEQFF; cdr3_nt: TGTGCCAGCAGTTTCGGGTGGGAGCAGTTCTTC
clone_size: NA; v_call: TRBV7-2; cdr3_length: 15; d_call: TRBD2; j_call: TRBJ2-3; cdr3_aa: CASSPPVGGSDTQYF; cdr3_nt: TGTGCCAGCAGCCCCCCGGTGGGAGGGTCAGATACGCAGTATTTT
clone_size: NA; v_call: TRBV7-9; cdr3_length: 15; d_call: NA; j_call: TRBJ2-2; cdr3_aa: CASRGPYLPTGELFF; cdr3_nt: TGTGCCAGCAGGGGGCCTTACCTGCCCACCGGGGAGCTGTTTTTT
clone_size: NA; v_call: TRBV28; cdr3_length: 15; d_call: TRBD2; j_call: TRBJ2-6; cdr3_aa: CASTGGGSGANVLTF; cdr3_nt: TGTGCCAGCACCGGGGGGGGTTCCGGGGCCAACGTCCTGACTTTC
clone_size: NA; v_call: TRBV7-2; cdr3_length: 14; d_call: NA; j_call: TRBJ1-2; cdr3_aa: CASSPGGGGYGYTF; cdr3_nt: TGTGCCAGCAGCCCTGGAGGGGGGGGCTATGGCTACACCTTC
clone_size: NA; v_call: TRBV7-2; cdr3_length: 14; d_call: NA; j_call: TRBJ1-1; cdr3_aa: CASSLTRQDTEAFF; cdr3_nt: TGTGCCAGCAGCTTGACTAGACAAGACACTGAAGCTTTCTTT
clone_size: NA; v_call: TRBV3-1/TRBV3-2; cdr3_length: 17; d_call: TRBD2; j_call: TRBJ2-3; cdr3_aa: CASSQDIAGPHTDTQYF; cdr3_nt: TGTGCCAGCAGCCAAGATATAGCGGGACCCCACACAGATACGCAGTATTTT
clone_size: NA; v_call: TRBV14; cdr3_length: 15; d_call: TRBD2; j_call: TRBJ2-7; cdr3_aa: CASSQGGTSPRQQYF; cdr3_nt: TGTGCCAGCAGCCAAGGCGGGACTAGCCCCCGCCAGCAGTACTTC
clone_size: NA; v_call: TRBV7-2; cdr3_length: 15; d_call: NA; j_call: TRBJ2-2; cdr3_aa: CASSPGTQNTGELFF; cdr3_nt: TGTGCCAGCAGTCCCGGGACACAGAACACCGGGGAGCTGTTTTTT
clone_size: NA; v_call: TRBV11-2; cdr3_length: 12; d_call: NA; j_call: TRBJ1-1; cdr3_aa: CASSLVQGEAFF; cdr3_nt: TGTGCCAGCAGCTTAGTGCAGGGTGAAGCTTTCTTT
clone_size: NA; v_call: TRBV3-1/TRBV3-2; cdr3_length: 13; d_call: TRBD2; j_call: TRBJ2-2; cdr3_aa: CASSPGGGGELFF; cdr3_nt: TGTGCCAGCAGCCCCGGGGGGGGCGGGGAGCTGTTTTTT
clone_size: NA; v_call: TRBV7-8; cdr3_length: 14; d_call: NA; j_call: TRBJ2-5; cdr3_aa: CASSLSAGQETQYF; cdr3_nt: TGTGCCAGCAGCTTAAGCGCGGGGCAAGAGACCCAGTACTTC
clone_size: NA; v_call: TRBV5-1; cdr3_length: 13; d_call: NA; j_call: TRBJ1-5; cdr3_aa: CASSWRGRQPQHF; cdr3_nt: TGCGCCAGCAGCTGGCGGGGCAGGCAGCCCCAGCATTTT
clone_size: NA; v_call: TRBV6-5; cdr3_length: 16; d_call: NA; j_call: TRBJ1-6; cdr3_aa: CASSYQAGVDNSPLHF; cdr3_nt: TGTGCCAGCAGTTACCAAGCAGGGGTTGATAATTCACCCCTCCACTTT
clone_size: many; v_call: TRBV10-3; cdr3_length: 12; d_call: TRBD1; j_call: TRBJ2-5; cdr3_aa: CAISGQGETQYF; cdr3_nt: TGTGCCATCAGTGGACAGGGGGAGACCCAGTACTTC
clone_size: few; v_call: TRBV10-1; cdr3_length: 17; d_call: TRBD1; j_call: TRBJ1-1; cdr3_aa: CASSTWDRGNMNTEAFF; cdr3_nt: TGCGCCAGCAGTACGTGGGACAGGGGGAATATGAACACTGAAGCTTTCTTT
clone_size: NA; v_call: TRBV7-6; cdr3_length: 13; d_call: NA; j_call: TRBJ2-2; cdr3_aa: CASQAANTGELFF; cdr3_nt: TGTGCCTCGCAGGCAGCGAACACCGGGGAGCTGTTTTTT
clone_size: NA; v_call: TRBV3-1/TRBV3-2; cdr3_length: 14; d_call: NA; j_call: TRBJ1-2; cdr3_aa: CASSQELTNYGYTF; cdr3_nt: TGTGCCAGCAGCCAAGAGCTAACTAACTATGGCTACACCTTC
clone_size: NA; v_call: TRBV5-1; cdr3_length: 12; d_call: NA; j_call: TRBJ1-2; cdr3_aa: CASSYDRHGYTF; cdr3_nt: TGCGCCAGCAGCTACGACAGGCATGGCTACACCTTC
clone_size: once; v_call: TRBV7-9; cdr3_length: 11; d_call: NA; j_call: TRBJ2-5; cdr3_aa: CASSSEGTQYF; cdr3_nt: TGTGCCAGCAGCTCAGAGGGGACCCAGTACTTC
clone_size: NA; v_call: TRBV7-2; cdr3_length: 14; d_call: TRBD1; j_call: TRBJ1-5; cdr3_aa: CASSGQGRIQPQHF; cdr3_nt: TGTGCCAGCAGCGGACAGGGAAGAATTCAGCCCCAGCATTTT
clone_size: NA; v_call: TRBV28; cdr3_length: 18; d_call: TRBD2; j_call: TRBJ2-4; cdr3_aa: CASSRLAGAPRWQNIQYF; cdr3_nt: TGTGCCAGCAGTCGACTAGCGGGAGCCCCTCGGTGGCAAAACATTCAGTACTTC
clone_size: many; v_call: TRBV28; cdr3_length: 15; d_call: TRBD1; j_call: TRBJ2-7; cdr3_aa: CASSQTSTGAYEQYF; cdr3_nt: TGTGCCAGCAGTCAGACCTCGACAGGGGCCTACGAGCAGTACTTC
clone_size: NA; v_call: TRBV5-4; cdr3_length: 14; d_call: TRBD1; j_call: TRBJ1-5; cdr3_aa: CASSSGTGVQPQHF; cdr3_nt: TGTGCCAGCAGCTCTGGGACAGGGGTTCAGCCCCAGCATTTT
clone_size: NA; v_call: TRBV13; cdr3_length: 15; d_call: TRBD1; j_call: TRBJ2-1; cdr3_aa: CASSSRDRVYNEQFF; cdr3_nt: TGTGCCAGCAGCTCCCGGGACAGGGTTTACAATGAGCAGTTCTTC
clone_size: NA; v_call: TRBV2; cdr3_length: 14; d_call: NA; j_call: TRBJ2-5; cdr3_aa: CASSLAELRETQYF; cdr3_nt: TGTGCCAGCAGTTTAGCGGAATTGAGGGAGACCCAGTACTTC
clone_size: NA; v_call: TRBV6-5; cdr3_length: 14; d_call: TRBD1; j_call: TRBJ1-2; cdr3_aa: CASSRGQGNYGYTF; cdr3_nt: TGTGCCAGCAGCCGAGGACAGGGCAACTATGGCTACACCTTC